The rows below give T cell receptor beta chains drawn from one sample of a study of blood T cells in healthy people across ages. TCRdb re-called the 5' RACE reads with MiXCR, one entry per CDR3 protein. The repertoire holds more than 1.4 million distinct CDR3 sequences, with around two fifths as singletons. Material for sequencing was blood. The receptor set was obtained from a woman between 18 and 29 years old in good health. Each CDR3 is given with its conserved first and last residue. D genes are given only for firm matches. Clone size, where shown, is once, few, many, or a class for clones that have expanded.

J | D | size | V | CDR3 | DNA
TRBJ2-7 | . | . | TRBV20-1 | CSARDRGPPYEQYF | TGCAGTGCTAGAGATAGAGGTCCTCCCTACGAGCAGTACTTC
TRBJ2-7 | TRBD2 | . | TRBV20-1 | CSARLLAGVGYYEQYF | TGCAGTGCTAGACTACTAGCGGGAGTCGGCTACTACGAGCAGTACTTC
TRBJ1-2 | TRBD1 | few | TRBV6-5 | CASSYSAVDRGYGYTF | TGTGCCAGCAGTTACTCGGCTGTCGACAGGGGTTATGGCTACACCTTC
TRBJ1-1 | . | . | TRBV9 | CASNESTGYTEAFF | TGTGCCAGCAACGAGTCTACAGGGTACACTGAAGCTTTCTTT
TRBJ2-3 | . | . | TRBV28 | CASSSPVPLPTDTQYF | TGTGCCAGCAGTTCCCCGGTACCGCTCCCCACAGATACGCAGTATTTT
TRBJ2-3 | . | once | TRBV3-1 | CASSQGDDTDTQYF | TGTGCCAGCAGCCAAGGGGATGACACAGATACGCAGTATTTT
TRBJ1-2 | . | few | TRBV21-1 | CASSKSGGGSYGYTF | TGTGCCAGCAGCAAATCGGGGGGGGGAAGCTATGGCTACACCTTC
TRBJ2-3 | . | . | TRBV19 | CASSFYREDTQYF | TGTGCCAGTAGTTTTTACAGGGAAGATACGCAGTATTTT
TRBJ2-1 | . | . | TRBV5-1 | CASSLGTASYNERFF | TGCGCCAGCAGCTTGGGGACAGCTTCCTACAATGAGCGGTTCTTC
TRBJ2-7 | . | . | TRBV15 | CATSRDGSRALAKGYEQYF | TGTGCCACCAGCAGAGATGGCTCCCGGGCCTTAGCTAAGGGGTACGAGCAGTACTTC
TRBJ1-2 | . | few | TRBV20-1 | CSARTRGHYGYTF | TGCAGTGCTCGGACTCGGGGGCACTATGGCTACACCTTC
TRBJ2-3 | TRBD1 | few | TRBV27 | CASSYAFNRGQSTDTQYF | TGTGCCAGCAGTTACGCCTTTAATAGGGGACAGTCCACAGATACGCAGTATTTT
TRBJ2-5 | TRBD2 | . | TRBV20-1 | CSARVGTSSGQETQYF | TGCAGTGCTAGAGTCGGGACTAGCAGCGGGCAAGAGACCCAGTACTTC
TRBJ2-3 | . | . | TRBV27 | CASSLGLSSTQYF | TGTGCCAGCAGTTTGGGATTATCCTCTACGCAGTATTTT
TRBJ2-7 | . | few | TRBV20-1 | CSARDRTGPYEQYF | TGCAGTGCCAGAGATCGTACAGGCCCATACGAGCAGTACTTC
TRBJ1-2 | . | . | TRBV7-9 | CASSLSGASPLDGYTF | TGTGCCAGCAGCTTAAGTGGGGCGTCCCCACTCGATGGCTACACCTTC
TRBJ2-1 | . | . | TRBV20-1 | CSPGVAGSNEQFF | TGCAGCCCCGGGGTGGCAGGGTCCAATGAGCAGTTCTTC
TRBJ1-4 | . | . | TRBV2 | CASGSRKGPGESEKLFF | TGTGCCAGCGGCTCCCGAAAGGGGCCTGGGGAGAGTGAAAAACTGTTTTTT
TRBJ1-6 | . | once | TRBV20-1 | CSARQGTPPHF | TGCAGTGCTAGACAGGGCACACCCCCCCACTTT
TRBJ2-7 | TRBD1 | . | TRBV5-1 | CASRWTGADEQYF | TGCGCCAGCAGGTGGACAGGCGCAGACGAGCAGTACTTC
TRBJ2-7 | TRBD2 | . | TRBV27 | CASRRGGFYEQYF | TGTGCCAGCAGAAGGGGAGGGTTCTACGAGCAGTACTTC
TRBJ2-7 | TRBD1 | few | TRBV20-1 | CSASWTGGNEQYF | TGCAGTGCTAGCTGGACAGGGGGGAACGAGCAGTACTTC
TRBJ2-3 | TRBD2 | . | TRBV5-1 | CASSRGLAGEGDTQYF | TGCGCCAGCAGTAGAGGACTAGCGGGGGAGGGAGATACGCAGTATTTT
TRBJ2-1 | . | many | TRBV18 | CASSPDSNEQFF | TGTGCCAGCTCACCGGACTCCAATGAGCAGTTCTTC
TRBJ2-7 | . | few | TRBV3-1 | CASSQDPGTSSYEQYF | TGTGCCAGCAGCCAAGATCCGGGGACTTCCTCCTACGAGCAGTACTTC
TRBJ2-6 | . | . | TRBV6-5 | CASSPQGLGANVLTF | TGTGCCAGCAGTCCCCAAGGGCTCGGGGCCAACGTCCTGACTTTC
TRBJ1-4 | TRBD1 | few | TRBV7-4 | CASSADRDEKLFF | TGTGCCAGCAGCGCTGACAGGGATGAAAAACTGTTTTTT
TRBJ2-1 | . | few | TRBV25-1 | CASSAPSGTPGYNEQFF | TGTGCCAGCAGTGCCCCATCCGGGACGCCGGGCTACAATGAGCAGTTCTTC
TRBJ1-2 | . | . | TRBV30 | CAWSREVHGYTF | TGTGCCTGGAGTCGCGAGGTTCATGGCTACACCTTC
TRBJ1-2 | . | few | TRBV12-3/TRBV12-4 | CASSLSPLEGRYGYTF | TGTGCCAGCAGCCTGTCCCCCTTGGAAGGGAGGTATGGCTACACCTTC
TRBJ1-1 | . | few | TRBV7-2 | CASSVDRATEAFF | TGTGCCAGCAGTGTCGACAGAGCCACTGAAGCTTTCTTT
TRBJ2-7 | TRBD2 | few | TRBV20-1 | CSATSGLLYEQYF | TGCAGTGCTACTAGCGGGCTGCTCTACGAGCAGTACTTC
TRBJ2-5 | . | few | TRBV20-1 | CSARNGGETQYF | TGCAGTGCTAGGAATGGGGGGGAGACCCAGTACTTC
TRBJ2-7 | . | many | TRBV4-2 | CASSNLTEPYEQYF | TGTGCCAGCAGCAACCTGACAGAACCCTACGAGCAGTACTTC
TRBJ2-3 | TRBD2 | few | TRBV25-1 | CASSEWSGAKEDTQYF | TGTGCCAGCAGTGAATGGAGCGGGGCTAAGGAAGATACGCAGTATTTT
TRBJ2-1 | TRBD2 | few | TRBV27 | CASSREGPSYNEQFF | TGTGCCAGCAGCCGGGAGGGCCCGTCCTACAATGAGCAGTTCTTC
TRBJ2-7 | . | . | TRBV7-2 | CASSQDSFEQYF | TGTGCCAGCAGCCAGGACAGCTTCGAGCAGTACTTC
TRBJ2-1 | TRBD2 | . | TRBV7-2 | CASTNLGLAAYNEQFF | TGTGCCAGCACCAACCTGGGACTAGCGGCTTACAATGAGCAGTTCTTC
TRBJ2-2 | . | . | TRBV29-1 | CSVEEQNTGELFF | TGCAGCGTTGAGGAACAAAACACCGGGGAGCTGTTTTTT
TRBJ2-7 | . | . | TRBV12-3/TRBV12-4 | CASSTPTVYNEQYF | TGTGCCAGCAGCACTCCTACAGTCTACAATGAGCAGTACTTC
TRBJ1-1 | . | . | TRBV12-3/TRBV12-4 | CASSQTPAVTEAFF | TGTGCCAGCAGCCAAACCCCCGCGGTCACTGAAGCTTTCTTT